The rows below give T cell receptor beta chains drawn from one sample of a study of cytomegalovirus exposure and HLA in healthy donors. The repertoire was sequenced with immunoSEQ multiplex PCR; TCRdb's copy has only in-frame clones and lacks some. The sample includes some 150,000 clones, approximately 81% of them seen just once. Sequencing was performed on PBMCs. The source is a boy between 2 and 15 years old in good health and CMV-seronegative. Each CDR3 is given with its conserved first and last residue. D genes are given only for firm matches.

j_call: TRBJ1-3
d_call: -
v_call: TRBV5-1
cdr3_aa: CASSLVAGSGNTIYF

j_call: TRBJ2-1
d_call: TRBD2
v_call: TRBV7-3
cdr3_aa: CASGGPLAGGPPNEQFF

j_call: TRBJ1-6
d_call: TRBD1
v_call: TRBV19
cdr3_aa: CASKEKDRWDNSPLHF

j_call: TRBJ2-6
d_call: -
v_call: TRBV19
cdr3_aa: CASTPQGAGANVLTF

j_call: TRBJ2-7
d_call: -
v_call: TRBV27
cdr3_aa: CASSFASVVGYEQYF

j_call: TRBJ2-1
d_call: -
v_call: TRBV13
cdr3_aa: CASSPQMSSANSYNEQFF

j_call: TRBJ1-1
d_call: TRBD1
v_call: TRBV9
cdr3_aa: CASSLRVVEGQGGEAFF

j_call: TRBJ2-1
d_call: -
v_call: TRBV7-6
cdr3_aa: CASSHLAFPYNEQFF

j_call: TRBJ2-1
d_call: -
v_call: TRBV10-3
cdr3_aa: CAISGGGSGQYNEQFF

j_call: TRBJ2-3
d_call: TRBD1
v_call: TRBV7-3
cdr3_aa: CASSRQGERASTDTQYF

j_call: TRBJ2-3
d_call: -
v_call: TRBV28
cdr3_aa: CASSSLTRQGTDTQYF

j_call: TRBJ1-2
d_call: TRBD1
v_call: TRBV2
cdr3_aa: CASFNQGDYGYTF

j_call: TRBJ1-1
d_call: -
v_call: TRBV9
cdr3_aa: CASSVDGARYTEAFF

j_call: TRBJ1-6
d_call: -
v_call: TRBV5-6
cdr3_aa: CASSLLGQLNSPLHF

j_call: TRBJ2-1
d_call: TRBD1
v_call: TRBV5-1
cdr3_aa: CASSSTGGAVGNEQFF

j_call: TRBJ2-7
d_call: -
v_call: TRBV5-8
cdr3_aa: CASSLAGNYEQYF

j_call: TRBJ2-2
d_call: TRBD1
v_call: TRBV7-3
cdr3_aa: CASSPGQGLGELFF

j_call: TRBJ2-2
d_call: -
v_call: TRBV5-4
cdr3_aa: CASSSLVNSGNTGELFF

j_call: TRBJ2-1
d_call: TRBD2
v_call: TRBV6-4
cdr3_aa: CASSRAGGTYNEQFF

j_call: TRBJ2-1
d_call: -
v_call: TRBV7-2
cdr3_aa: CASSLVFVGGPVFNEQFF

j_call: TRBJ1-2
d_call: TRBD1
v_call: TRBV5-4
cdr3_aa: CASSPLLRSGQGAWGYTF

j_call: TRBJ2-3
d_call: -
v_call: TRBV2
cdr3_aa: CASRAGLSTDTQYF

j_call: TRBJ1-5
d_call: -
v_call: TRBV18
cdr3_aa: CASSPARAGNQPQHF

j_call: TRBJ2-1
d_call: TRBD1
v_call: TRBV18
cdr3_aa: CASSPYRGQGNEQFF

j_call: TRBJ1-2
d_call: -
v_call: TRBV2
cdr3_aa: CASSEAWARSNYGYTF

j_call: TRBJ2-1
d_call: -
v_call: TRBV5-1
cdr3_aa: CASSLVLASNEQFF

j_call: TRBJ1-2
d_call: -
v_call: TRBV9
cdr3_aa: CASSVGSGGHGYTF

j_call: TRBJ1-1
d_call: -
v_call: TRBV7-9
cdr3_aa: CASSLAVRGAEAFF

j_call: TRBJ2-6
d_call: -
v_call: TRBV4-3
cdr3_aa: CASSQDAGAGANVLTF

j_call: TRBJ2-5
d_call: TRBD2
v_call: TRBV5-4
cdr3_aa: CASSSSGGQETQYF

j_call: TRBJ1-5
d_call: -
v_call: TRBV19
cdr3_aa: CASSISGSNQPQHF

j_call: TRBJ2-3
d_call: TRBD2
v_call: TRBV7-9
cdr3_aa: CASSSEPSGRHKDTQYF

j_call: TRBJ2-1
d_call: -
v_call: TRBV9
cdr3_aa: CASSARTDSYNEQFF

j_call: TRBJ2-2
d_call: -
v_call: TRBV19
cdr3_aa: CASSGNDGELFF

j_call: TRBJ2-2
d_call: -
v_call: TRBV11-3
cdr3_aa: CASSLDYGNGELFF

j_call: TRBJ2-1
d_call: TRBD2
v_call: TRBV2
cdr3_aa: CASSDLTSGHGNEQFF

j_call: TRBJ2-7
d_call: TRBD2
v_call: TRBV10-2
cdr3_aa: CASSEKAGEYEQYF

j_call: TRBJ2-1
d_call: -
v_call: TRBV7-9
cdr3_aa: CASSPPPGVEQFF